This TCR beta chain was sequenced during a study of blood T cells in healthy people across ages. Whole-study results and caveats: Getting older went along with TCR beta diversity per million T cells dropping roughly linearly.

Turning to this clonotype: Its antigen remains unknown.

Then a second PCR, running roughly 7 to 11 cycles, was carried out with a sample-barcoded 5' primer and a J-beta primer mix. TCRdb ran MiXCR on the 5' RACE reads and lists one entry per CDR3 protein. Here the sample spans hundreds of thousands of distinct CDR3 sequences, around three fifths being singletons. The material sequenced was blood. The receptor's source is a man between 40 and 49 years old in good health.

The CDR3: CSARAGGLDGSQYF. CDR3 DNA sequence: TGCAGTGCTAGAGCGGGCGGGCTTGATGGTTCGCAGTATTTT. The V and J genes are TRBV20-1 and TRBJ2-3; possible D gene TRBD2, 5 bases. The CDR3 is 14 residues long. Germline CDR1 is DFQATT and CDR2 is SNEGSKA (reference sequence). V lost 1 base and J 10 bases, leaving 18 bases between the germline ends.